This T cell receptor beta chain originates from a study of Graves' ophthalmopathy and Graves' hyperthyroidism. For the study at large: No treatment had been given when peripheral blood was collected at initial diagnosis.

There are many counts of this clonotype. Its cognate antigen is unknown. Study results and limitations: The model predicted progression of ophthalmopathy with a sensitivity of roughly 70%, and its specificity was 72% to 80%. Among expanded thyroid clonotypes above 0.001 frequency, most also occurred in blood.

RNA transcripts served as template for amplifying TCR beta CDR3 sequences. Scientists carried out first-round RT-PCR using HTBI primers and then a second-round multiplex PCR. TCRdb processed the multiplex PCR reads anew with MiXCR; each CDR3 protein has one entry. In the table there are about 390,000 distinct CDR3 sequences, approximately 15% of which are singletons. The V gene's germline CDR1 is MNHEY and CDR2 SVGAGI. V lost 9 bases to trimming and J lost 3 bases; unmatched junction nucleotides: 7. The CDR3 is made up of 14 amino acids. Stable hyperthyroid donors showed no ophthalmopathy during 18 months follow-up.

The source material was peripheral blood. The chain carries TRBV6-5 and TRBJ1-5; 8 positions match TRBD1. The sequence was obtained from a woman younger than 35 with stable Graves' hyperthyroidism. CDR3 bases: TGTGCCAGTCGGACGACAGGGGACAATCAGCCCCAGCATTTT. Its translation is CASRTTGDNQPQHF.